The 19 T cell receptor gamma chains below come from one sample, sequenced in a study of γδ T cells in repeated Plasmodium falciparum infection. Bulk repertoires came from Vgamma9/Vdelta2+ or Vdelta2-negative gammadelta T cells flow-sorted from PBMC. TCRdb reran clone calling via CATT on the multiplex PCR reads. Of 25,000 to 35,000 gamma-chain clones listed, roughly 1.4% are singletons. Source material: gamma-delta T cells from blood. These receptor sequences come from a pool of human donors (malaria-infected and uninfected, not separated).

This clone was counted ten times or more. The protein that TCRdb holds for this DNA derives from a much larger clone and differs from the translated DNA at residue 15, which likely indicates a read error; the protein shown here is translated from the DNA. The V gene is given as TRGV9, and no J gene call is available. CDR3 length: 17 amino acids. CDR1 and CDR2 (germline): GITISATS, ISYDGTV (reference sequence). The CDR3 loop reads CALWEVTDELGKKIEVF. The CDR3 nucleotides read TGTGCCTTGTGGGAGGTCACGGATGAGTTGGGCAAAAAAATCGAGGTATTT.

This clone is labeled as medium-sized (0.01 to 0.1%). This chain links TRGV9 with TRGJ1 or TRGJ2. CDR1 GITISATS and CDR2 ISYDGTV come from the germline V gene (reference sequence). Trimming took 3 bases from V and 9 from J; bases not matched to a gene: 5. The CDR3 spans 11 residues. This CDR3 is CALWETTKKLF. Written as DNA, the CDR3 is TGTGCCTTGTGGGAGACTACTAAGAAACTCTTT.

Of note for this clone: This DNA's translation and the protein TCRdb lists, from a much larger clone, do not match at residue 2, likely due to a read error; the protein shown is translated from the DNA. The CDR3 loop is CTLWEGHRQELGKKIKVF. DNA for the CDR3: TGTACCTTGTGGGAGGGCCACCGGCAAGAGTTGGGCAAAAAAATCAAGGTATTT. This chain links TRGV9 with TRGJP. TCRdb carries no J gene annotation; the J gene was assigned here by matching the DNA with germline. This CDR3 contains 18 residues. Per the germline V gene, CDR1 is GITISATS and CDR2 is ISYDGTV (reference sequence).

This clone was picked up many times. The protein in TCRdb stems from a much larger clone and differs at residue 16 from this DNA's translation, likely a read error; here the protein is translated from the DNA. J is TRGJP1 and V is TRGV9. Because TCRdb records no J gene, it was assigned here through a match of the DNA to germline. From germline, CDR1 is GITISATS and CDR2 ISYDGTV (reference sequence). V gave up 0 bases and J gave up 15 bases; unmatched junction bases: 22. The CDR3 is made up of 17 amino acids. The DNA of the CDR3 is TGTGCCTTGTGGGAGGTGCCCTCGGAGTTGGGCAAAAAAATCAAGATATTT. This codes for CALWEVPSELGKKIKIF.

This clone was counted ten times or more. A much larger clone sits a single nucleotide away, making a read error possible. Other nucleotide sequences from this sample produce the same CDR3. CDR3 residues: CATWDRPRFKKLF. CDR3 sequence (DNA): TGTGCCACCTGGGACAGGCCTCGCTTTAAGAAACTCTTT. The chain recombines TRGV3 with TRGJ1 or TRGJ2. The J gene, missing from TCRdb, was assigned here through DNA to germline matching. The ends lost 0 bases at V and 9 bases at J; junction bases unmatched: 8. This CDR3 has 13 amino acids. In germline, CDR1 is VTNTFY, CDR2 YDVSTARD (reference sequence).

This clone was detected many times. TCRdb attributes to this sequence the protein of a much larger clone, which differs from the DNA translation at residue 15; a read error is likely, and the protein displayed is translated from the DNA. The V call is TRGV9, the J call TRGJP. This CDR3 region has 17 residues. Germline lookup yields CDR1 GITISATS and CDR2 ISYDGTV (reference sequence). DNA of the CDR3: TGTGCCTTGTGGGAGGTGGGGCAAGAGTTGGGCAAAAAAATCAGGGTATTT. It yields the protein CALWEVGQELGKKIRVF.

This clone was observed a few times. With a far larger clone one base away, a read error is the likely cause. The chain joins TRGV3 to TRGJ1 or TRGJ2. TCRdb lists no J gene, so it was determined here by aligning the DNA to germline. Looked up from germline, CDR1 is VTNTFY and CDR2 is YDVSTARD (reference sequence). The CDR3 is 13 residues long. CDR3 loop: CATWDMGYYKKLF. Written as DNA, the CDR3 is TGTGCCACTTGGGACATGGGATATTATAAGAAACTCTTT.

This clone occurred many times. A far larger clone differs by one base, so this is likely a read error. The same CDR3 also results from other DNA sequences found in this sample. The chain has TRGV9 and TRGJP. Here the J gene came from matching the DNA to germline, since TCRdb omits it. Germline CDR1 reads GITISATS; CDR2 reads ISYDGTV (reference sequence). The CDR3 has 16 amino acids. In DNA form, the CDR3 reads TGTGCCTTGTGGGAGGCCCAAGAGTTGGGCAAAAAGATCAAGGTATTT. The encoded protein is CALWEAQELGKKIKVF.

Notes on this clone: The translation of this DNA and the TCRdb protein of a much larger clone differ at residue 3, probably owing to a read error; the protein shown here is translated from the DNA. The chain carries TRGV4 and TRGJ1 or TRGJ2. The J gene is not listed in TCRdb, so it was assigned here from a DNA match to germline. Germline CDR1 EGSTGY, CDR2 YDSYTSSV. The CDR3 is made up of 13 amino acids. CDR3 region: CAPWDHSGYKKLF. CDR3 DNA: TGTGCCCCCTGGGACCACAGTGGGTATAAGAAACTCTTT.

This clone showed up just a few times. The mismatch at residue 10 between this DNA's translation and the TCRdb protein of a much larger clone likely reflects a read error; the protein shown is translated from the DNA. This rearrangement joins TRGV9 to TRGJP. TCRdb carries no J gene annotation; the J gene was assigned here by matching the DNA with germline. With 4 bases clipped from V and 1 base from J, the junction kept 25 bases outside the gene matches. The CDR3 length is 24 residues. CDR1 and CDR2 from the germline V gene are GITISATS and ISYDGTV (reference sequence). DNA for the CDR3: TGTGCCTTGTGGGATGTAGCTCGCAAGCCTTCAAGGGACGGGCAAGAGTTGGGCAAAAAAATCAAGGTATTT. This sequence encodes CALWDVARKPSRDGQELGKKIKVF.

This clone has only a few counts. TCRdb attributes to this sequence the protein of a much larger clone, which differs from the DNA translation at residue 11; a read error is likely, and the protein displayed is translated from the DNA. The J gene has no call, while the V gene is TRGV4. The CDR3 loop spans 13 amino acids. From germline, CDR1 is EGSTGY and CDR2 YDSYTSSV. CDR3 residues: CATWDGPDYKELF. Here the CDR3 DNA reads TGTGCCACCTGGGATGGGCCGGATTATAAGGAACTCTTT.

A few counts support this clone. TCRdb lists the protein of a much larger clone for this DNA, which differs at residue 6, so this is likely a read error; the protein given here is translated from the DNA itself. V is TRGV2 and J is TRGJ1 or TRGJ2. TCRdb gives no J gene; it was assigned here by matching the DNA to germline. CDR1 is EGSNGY and CDR2 is YDSYNSKV in the germline V gene. V was clipped by 3 bases and J by 5 bases; unmatched bases: 10. There are 14 residues in the CDR3. CDR3 sequence reads: CATWDWLVDYKKLF. DNA for the CDR3: TGTGCCACCTGGGACTGGCTCGTCGATTATAAGAAACTCTTT.

With respect to this clone: This DNA translates differently at residue 11 from the TCRdb protein, which is that of a much larger clone; a read error is likely, and the protein shown is the DNA's own translation. This rearrangement joins TRGV9 to TRGJP. The J gene, absent from TCRdb, was called here by matching the DNA to germline. Germline assignment: CDR1 GITISATS and CDR2 ISYDGTV (reference sequence). This CDR3 is built from 18 residues. CDR3 in amino acids: CALWEAATGESGKKIKVF. The DNA of the CDR3 is TGTGCCTTGTGGGAGGCTGCGACGGGAGAGTCGGGCAAAAAAATCAAGGTATTT.

Concerning this clone itself: TCRdb attributes to this sequence the protein of a much larger clone, which differs from the DNA translation at residue 9; a read error is likely, and the protein displayed is translated from the DNA. This chain joins TRGV4 and TRGJ1 or TRGJ2. Because TCRdb records no J gene, it was assigned here through a match of the DNA to germline. This CDR3 has 14 residues. The V gene's germline CDR1 is EGSTGY and CDR2 YDSYTSSV. With V trimmed by 0 bases and J by 6 bases, 8 bases remained unmatched. This chain's CDR3 is CATWDGPGCYKKLF. DNA of the CDR3: TGTGCCACCTGGGATGGGCCTGGATGTTATAAGAAACTCTTT.

Of note for this clone: The TCRdb protein, from a much larger clone, departs from this DNA's translation at residue 10, likely by read error; the protein shown derives from the DNA. The V gene is TRGV4, the J gene TRGJ1 or TRGJ2. TCRdb is silent on the J gene; assignment here came from matching the DNA to germline. CDR3 length equals 14 residues. V lost 1 base to trimming and J lost 9 bases; unmatched junction nucleotides: 12. The germline CDR1 and CDR2 sequences are EGSTGY and YDSYTSSV. This chain's CDR3 is CATWDGPFSCKKLF. CDR3 nucleotides: TGTGCCACCTGGGATGGCCCCTTTTCTTGTAAGAAACTCTTT.

This clone was recorded a few times. One junction end disagrees with the germline gene, perhaps due to a read error. This chain links TRGV9 with TRGJP. Because TCRdb records no J gene, it was assigned here through a match of the DNA to germline. CDR1 is GITISATS, CDR2 ISYDGTV, per germline (reference sequence). There are 17 residues in the CDR3. CDR3 coding DNA: TGCAGTGCCTTGTGGGAAGACCGTGAGTTGGGCAAAAAAATCAAGGTATTT. Amino acid sequence: CSALWEDRELGKKIKVF.

This clone came up many times. The chain uses TRGV3 and TRGJ1 or TRGJ2. Trimming at V came to 0 bases and at J to 2 bases, leaving 13 bases not matched to a gene. Germline V gene sequence: CDR1 VTNTFY, CDR2 YDVSTARD (reference sequence). CDR3 length equals 17 residues. The CDR3 DNA reads as TGTGCCACCTGGGACAGGCGAAAAATGGGCTATTATTATAAGAAACTCTTT. It encodes CATWDRRKMGYYYKKLF.

This clone was observed a handful of times. Just one base apart from a much larger clone, this may be a read error. The rearrangement joins TRGV4 to TRGJ1 or TRGJ2. TCRdb records no J gene; here it was assigned by comparing the DNA to germline. The J segment lost 8 bases and the V segment lost 0 bases, leaving 10 bases of the junction unmatched. The germline V gene encodes CDR1 EGSTGY and CDR2 YDSYTSSV. The CDR3 runs to 14 residues. CDR3 sequence (DNA): TGTGCCACCTGGGATGGGCCTTCTATGAATAAGAAACTCTTT. Its translation is CATWDGPSMNKKLF.

Ten or more counts support this clone. Given a far larger clone just one base away, this is likely a sequencing read error. This sample includes further DNA sequences coding for the same CDR3. V is TRGV9 and J is TRGJ1 or TRGJ2. TCRdb supplies no J gene; here it was assigned by aligning the nucleotide sequence to germline. V was pared by 1 base and J by 3 bases, with 12 bases of the junction left unmatched. CDR1 and CDR2 from the germline V gene are GITISATS and ISYDGTV (reference sequence). The CDR3 extends over 16 amino acids. CDR3 sequence (DNA): TGTGCCTTGTGGGAGGTCATCGGGGGGGCTTATTATAAGAAACTCTTT. It translates to CALWEVIGGAYYKKLF.